This is a list of T cell receptor beta chains from one sample in a study of neurological immune-mediated disorders. TCRdb re-called the 5' RACE reads with MiXCR, one entry per CDR3 protein. The sample lists under 65,000 distinct CDR3 sequences, 20% to 30% seen once, with less than 6% in the top ten. Sequencing input: PBMCs. The source is a man aged 60 to 69 with HTLV-1-associated myelopathy (HAM/TSP). Each CDR3 is given with its conserved first and last residue. A D gene is named only where the DNA matches it firmly. A clone size is listed for some rows: how often the clone was seen (once, few, many), or a class if it is expanded.

TRBD2	many	TRBV20-1	TRBJ2-7	TGCAGTGCTAGAGCTCGGACTAGCGGTGCCTACGAGCAGTACTTC	CSARARTSGAYEQYF
NA	NA	TRBV5-1	TRBJ2-3	TGCGCCAGCAGCTTCGGGCTACCGAGCAAAGATACGCAGTATTTT	CASSFGLPSKDTQYF
TRBD2	many	TRBV3-1	TRBJ2-1	TGTGCCAGCAGCCAAATGACAGCGGGAAATGAGCAGTTCTTC	CASSQMTAGNEQFF
TRBD1	NA	TRBV28	TRBJ2-1	TGTGCCAGCCATGGACAGGGAGACAATGAGCAGTTCTTC	CASHGQGDNEQFF
TRBD2	many	TRBV5-1	TRBJ2-1	TGCGCCAGCAGCTACACTGGCCTAGCGGGGTCCAATGAGCAGTTCTTC	CASSYTGLAGSNEQFF
TRBD1	many	TRBV6-5	TRBJ1-1	TGTGCCAGCAGTTACGGGACAGGGAGGGCCACTGAAGCTTTCTTT	CASSYGTGRATEAFF
TRBD2	many	TRBV20-1	TRBJ2-5	TGCAGTGCTAGGGGGACTAGCGGGAGGGCCGGGGAGACCCAGTACTTC	CSARGTSGRAGETQYF
NA	many	TRBV12-3/TRBV12-4	TRBJ2-2	TGTGCCAGCAGTTTAGGGGAACTAAACACCGGGGAGCTGTTTTTT	CASSLGELNTGELFF
NA	medium-sized	TRBV5-1	TRBJ2-5	TGCGCCAGCAGCTTGATGGGGGAGGAGACCCAGTACTTC	CASSLMGEETQYF
TRBD1	NA	TRBV10-3	TRBJ2-7	TGTGCCGCCCGGGGATCCGGGACAGCTACCTACGAGCAGTACTTC	CAARGSGTATYEQYF
TRBD2	many	TRBV5-1	TRBJ2-1	TGCGCCAGCAGCTTTGTCAGCGGGAGCGACAATGAGCAGTTCTTC	CASSFVSGSDNEQFF
TRBD2	NA	TRBV10-1	TRBJ2-5	TGCGCCAGCAGTGAGTCTCGGGAGGGGACCCAGTACTTC	CASSESREGTQYF
NA	many	TRBV7-9	TRBJ2-1	TGTGCCAGCAGCTTAGATTTTGCGGGAAACGAGCAGTTCTTC	CASSLDFAGNEQFF
NA	many	TRBV28	TRBJ1-5	TGTGCCAGCAGCGACAAGGGGTTTCAGCCCCAGCATTTT	CASSDKGFQPQHF
TRBD2	many	TRBV20-1	TRBJ2-7	TGCAGTGCTAGAGCCCCGGGACTAGCGGGAGTATACGAGCAGTACTTC	CSARAPGLAGVYEQYF
NA	many	TRBV7-9	TRBJ1-3	TGTGCCAGCAGCTTAGGAGAGATCCTTGGAAACACCATATATTTT	CASSLGEILGNTIYF
NA	many	TRBV18	TRBJ2-6	TGTGCCAGCTCACCGATTACAGGAAGGGGGAACAACGTCCTGACTTTC	CASSPITGRGNNVLTF
TRBD2	NA	TRBV20-1	TRBJ2-3	TGCAGTGCTAGTGGGGGACTAGCGATCTACACAGATACGCAGTATTTT	CSASGGLAIYTDTQYF
NA	few	TRBV18	TRBJ2-5	TGTGCCAGCTCACCCTCCGGGGCGCGAGAGACCCAGTACTTC	CASSPSGARETQYF
NA	many	TRBV2	TRBJ2-7	TGTGCCAGCAGTGAGCACCCGGCGATGGCCTACGAGCAGTACTTC	CASSEHPAMAYEQYF
TRBD1	many	TRBV5-1	TRBJ2-7	TGCGCCAGCAGCTTTAGGACAGGGGGCGAGCAGTACTTC	CASSFRTGGEQYF
NA	NA	TRBV6-2/TRBV6-3	TRBJ2-5	TGTGCCAGCAGTTCACGTGGGGAGACCCAGTACTTC	CASSSRGETQYF
NA	NA	TRBV20-1	TRBJ1-4	TGCAGTGCTAGGGGACGAAGTAATGAAAAACTGTTTTTT	CSARGRSNEKLFF
NA	many	TRBV6-1	TRBJ2-1	TGTGCCAGCAGTGAAGTTAGGTATGAGCAGTTCTTC	CASSEVRYEQFF
NA	many	TRBV10-3	TRBJ1-5	TGTGCCATCAGCGCCAATACAGGAGGGGATCAGCCCCAGCATTTT	CAISANTGGDQPQHF
NA	many	TRBV6-1	TRBJ2-3	TGTGCCAGCAGCTCCGGGACCGAAGTTAAAGATACGCAGTATTTT	CASSSGTEVKDTQYF
NA	many	TRBV5-1	TRBJ1-1	TGCGCCAGCAGCATGGCAACAGGGAACACTGAAGCTTTCTTT	CASSMATGNTEAFF
NA	NA	TRBV27	TRBJ1-2	TGTGCCAGAAGGGGCGGCTACACCTTC	CARRGGYTF
TRBD1	NA	TRBV12-3/TRBV12-4	TRBJ2-5	TGTGCCAGCAGTTCCTATTCAGGGGGCCAAGAGACCCAGTACTTC	CASSSYSGGQETQYF